Below, 5 T cell receptor beta chains from the same sample are listed, as sequenced in a study of blood T cell repertoires in COVID-19. The assay was immunoSEQ multiplex PCR, and TCRdb's table has in-frame clones only and misses some. The repertoire holds approximately 190,000 clones, with roughly 79% as singletons. The sample consisted of peripheral blood. The receptors were sampled from a human donor with acute or convalescent COVID-19. The donor label of this sample is uncertain.

The rearrangement joins TRBV10-3 to TRBJ2-7; no definite D call. Germline CDR1 reads ENHRY; CDR2 reads SYGVKD. The germline V and J ends were trimmed by 4 bases and 5 bases, with 9 bases remaining between them. The CDR3 totals 12 residues. The CDR3 DNA is TGTGCCATCAGTGCCCTCCCCCACGAGCAGTACTTC. Translation gives CAISALPHEQYF.

The J gene is TRBJ2-1, the V gene TRBV24-1; TRBD2 aligns across 7 bases. Germline-derived CDR1 and CDR2 are KGHDR and SFDVKD. Trimming cost V 1 base and J 5 bases; bases outside gene matches: 7. The CDR3 totals 16 residues. CDR3 residues: CATSDLQVAGNNEQFF. For the CDR3, the DNA is TGTGCCACCAGTGATTTACAGGTAGCGGGTAACAATGAGCAGTTCTTC.

The chain recombines TRBV11-2 with TRBJ2-3; unclear D gene. Germline CDR1 and CDR2: SGHAT and FQNNGV. V gave up 4 bases and J gave up 6 bases, with 8 bases separating them. This CDR3 spans 12 amino acids. The CDR3 protein is CASSSEYDTQYF. CDR3 coding DNA: TGTGCCAGCAGCTCAGAGTATGATACGCAGTATTTT.

The rearrangement uses TRBV7-3 and TRBJ2-2; 8 bases fit TRBD2. The CDR3 contains 17 residues. V shed 5 bases, J shed 3 bases, and the junction held 11 bases outside the gene matches. Germline V gene sequence: CDR1 SGHTA, CDR2 FQGTGA. DNA of the CDR3: TGTGCCAGCAGCCCCACGATAGCGGGACCCGACACCGGGGAGCTGTTTTTT. It translates to CASSPTIAGPDTGELFF.

This clone occurred once. The V call is TRBV9, the J call TRBJ2-5; TRBD1 is a possible D gene (6 bases). The CDR3 consists of 13 residues. Germline CDR1 reads SGDLS; CDR2 reads YYNGEE. The V end was cut by 6 bases, the J end by 7 bases, with 16 bases between. The chain's CDR3 is CASNGQPGGTQYF. The CDR3 DNA reads TGTGCCAGCAACGGACAGCCTGGGGGGACCCAGTACTTC.